This T cell receptor (beta chain) was identified during a study of shared clonotypes between healthy human individuals (dated by TCRdb to 2018 to 2020). For the study in its entirety: Three men and a couple of women, aged 18 to 49 years, made up the cohort. The study deeply sequenced blood TCR repertoires of about five healthy adults to estimate repertoire size and the extent of clonotype sharing between individuals. To increase sequencing depth and limit assay-specific biases, different laboratories used diverse techniques to prepare libraries and sequence TCR repertoires. Each donor's leukapheresis produced roughly between about 0.85 and 10 billion PBMCs. Per donor, three plates each were used for CD4 naive and CD4 memory, two for CD8 naive, and one for CD8 memory. The study at large found these results: Rarefaction of sorted-subset datasets indicated incomplete sequencing despite the large sequencing depth. Pairwise subsampling indicated that sequencing depth was expected to affect the degree of clonotype sharing among donors. When four donors were compared, the shared fraction of clonotypes was 5% to 6.5% for naive CD4, 3.5% to 4% for naive CD8, 2% to 2.5% for memory CD4, and roughly 0.43% for memory CD8. Only blood was sampled, and tissue TCR repertoires likely differ from those in blood. Naive subsets generally had larger estimated clonotype richness than memory subsets. Compared with non-shared clonotypes, the clonotypes found in all four sorted-subset donors had higher generation probabilities. Because the study included a small number of donors, the genetic and exposure-history diversity represented was limited.

Using the deep immunoSEQ assay, TCR CDR3 regions were amplified from genomic DNA by multiplex PCR. Extracted genomic DNA from each cell subset was spread evenly across all wells of several immunoSEQ 96-well plates, with each plate serving as a replicate. For sorted subsets, each replicate PCR was loaded with about 0.2 ug genomic DNA, equivalent to about 30,000 T cell genomes. Purified libraries were quantified with a Qubit 3.0 fluorometer, sized on a Bioanalyzer 2100, and re-quantified with the KAPA Library Quantification kit. A separate single-read 150-cycle Illumina NextSeq 550 flow cell was used to sequence each immunoSEQ 96-well plate. In the original analysis: Because the immunoSEQ output held only junctional sequences and lacked quality scores, the filtering could not match the filtering applied to full-length reads. Sequences were annotated with PyIR, a Python wrapper for IgBLAST v1.9, and V/J genes and CDR3 were assigned using IMGT germline references. Reads were filtered out if the reads had weak V/J assignments (E-value above 1e-6), no CDR3, stop codons, out-of-frame junctions, or ambiguous translated residues. V3J clonotypes were defined by identical inferred V gene, J gene, and CDR3 amino acid sequence. Percentage overlap between repertoires was calculated by dividing the number of shared unique clonotypes by the size of the smaller repertoire. RTK rarefaction, the Chao1 estimator, and Recon v2.1 estimates of unobserved clonotypes were used to assess repertoire richness. Generation probabilities were computed with OLGA for all TCRbeta clonotypes obtained by the gDNA method from several donors. Drawn from immuneACCESS, this table holds only the in-frame rearrangements with V and J called that TCRdb kept. Clones are partly lost; checked studies trace under half to an unresolved V gene and leave the rest unexplained. Clone size and V and J calls were adopted from that table, with D and trimming inferred from the DNA. The sample table records about 680,000 clones; 92% of these occur just once. 24% of the sample lies in the top ten.

The CDR3, from cysteine to phenylalanine, totals 12 residues. This entry keeps only the CDR3 DNA: 36 bases, framed from base 1. The germline V gene specifies SGHAT as CDR1 and FQNNGV as CDR2. CD8 naive samples were obtained by positive selection for CCR7 among CD45RO-negative cells, yielding a CD45RA+CCR7+ population from which TemRA cells were excluded. The donors were healthy, HIV-negative adults who had no recently reported acute infections or vaccinations. Every donor was a Caucasian adult living in Nashville, Tennessee, USA. After blood collection by leukapheresis, PBMCs were isolated using Ficoll-Histopaque density gradient centrifugation and then cryopreserved in the vapor phase of liquid nitrogen. Purity and quantity of every magnetically sorted T cell population were checked by analytical flow cytometry. Genomic DNA was isolated from every sorted fraction and measured by UV absorbance on a Nanodrop 2000c.

As regards this clone: The antigen it recognizes is unknown. Its ends do not fully match the called genes, so a read error is possible.

Input material: naive CD8+ T cells sorted from blood. What the cell subset or site label conveys for this sample: CD45RA+CCR7+. The receptor was derived from a young man in good health. The chain joins TRBV11-2 to TRBJ2-7; the D gene could be TRBD1 or TRBD2, each one agreeing over 5 bases. The CDR3 protein sequence reads: CASSLVGDDMAF. The nucleotide sequence reads TGTGCCAGCAGCTTAGTCGGGGACGACATGGCTTTC.